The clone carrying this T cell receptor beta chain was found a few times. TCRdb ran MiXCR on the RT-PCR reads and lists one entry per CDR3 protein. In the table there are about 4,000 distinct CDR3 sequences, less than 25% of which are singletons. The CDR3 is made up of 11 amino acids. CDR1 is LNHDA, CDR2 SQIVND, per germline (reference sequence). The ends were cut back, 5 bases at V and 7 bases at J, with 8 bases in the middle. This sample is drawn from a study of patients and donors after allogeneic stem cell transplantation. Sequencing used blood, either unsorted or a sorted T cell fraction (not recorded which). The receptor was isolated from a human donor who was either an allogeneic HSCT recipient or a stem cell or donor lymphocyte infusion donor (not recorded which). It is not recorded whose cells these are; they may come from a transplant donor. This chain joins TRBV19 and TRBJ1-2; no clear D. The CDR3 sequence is CASSGTAGYTF. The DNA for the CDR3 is TGTGCCAGTAGTGGAACAGCTGGCTACACCTTC.